This paragraph covers one T cell receptor (beta chain) sequence. What it binds is unknown. These data originate in a study of PD-1 blockade in classical Hodgkin lymphoma. Notes on the study in general: It was among complete responders that baseline diversity resembled that of newly diagnosed patients. Reported baseline diversity: healthy donors highest, relapsed/refractory patients lowest. The study found that TCR diversity rose significantly by C4D1 in CD4+ but not CD8+ cells. Factors driving the repertoire differences, possibly disease activity or prior therapy, remain undefined.

The V end lost 3 bases, the J end lost 3 bases, and 9 bases lay between the germline ends. The CDR3 consists of 14 residues. Germline V CDR1 and CDR2: SEHNR, FQNEAQ (reference sequence). The time point denotes: cycle 4 day 1 (C4D1), after about 6 weeks of nivolumab. Autologous stem cell transplantation was followed by relapse in every patient, and brentuximab vedotin exposure varied. The protocol was immunoSEQ multiplex PCR, while the TCRdb copy is restricted to in-frame clones and leaves out a portion. In the table there are tens of thousands of clones, around four fifths of which are singletons. Sample: peripheral blood mononuclear cells (PBMCs), taken before the fourth cycle of nivolumab. This sequence originates from a human donor with classical Hodgkin lymphoma. V gene TRBV7-9 combines with J gene TRBJ1-5; maybe TRBD1 (6 bases). CDR3 coding DNA: TGTGCCAGCAGCTTGACGGGGGCCAATCAGCCCCAGCATTTT. Protein product: CASSLTGANQPQHF.